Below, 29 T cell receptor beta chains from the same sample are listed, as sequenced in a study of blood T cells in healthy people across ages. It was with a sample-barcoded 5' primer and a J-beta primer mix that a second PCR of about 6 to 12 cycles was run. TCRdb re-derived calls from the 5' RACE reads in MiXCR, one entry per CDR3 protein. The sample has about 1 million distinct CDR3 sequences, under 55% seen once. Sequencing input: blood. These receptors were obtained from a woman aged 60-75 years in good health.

The CDR3 DNA reads TGTGCCAGCAGCCAAGGGTTACGCGGAGATACGCAGTATTTT. This translates into CASSQGLRGDTQYF. This chain uses TRBV4-2 with TRBJ2-3; no clear D. CDR1 and CDR2 from the germline V gene are LGHNA and YNFKEQ. This CDR3 is 14 amino acids long. Trimming stripped 1 base from V and 5 bases from J, with 10 bases between.

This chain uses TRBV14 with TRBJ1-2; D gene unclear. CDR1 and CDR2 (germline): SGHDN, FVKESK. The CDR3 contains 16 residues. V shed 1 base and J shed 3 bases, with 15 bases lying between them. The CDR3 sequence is CASSQVVGLGDYGYTF. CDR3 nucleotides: TGTGCCAGCAGCCAAGTCGTCGGACTGGGAGACTATGGCTACACCTTC. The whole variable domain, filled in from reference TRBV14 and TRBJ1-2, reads EAGVTQFPSHSVIEKGQTVTLRCDPISGHDNLYWYRRVMGKEIKFLLHFVKESKQDESGMPNNRFLAERTGGTYSTLKVQPAELEDSGVYFCASSQVVGLGDYGYTFGSGTRLTVV.

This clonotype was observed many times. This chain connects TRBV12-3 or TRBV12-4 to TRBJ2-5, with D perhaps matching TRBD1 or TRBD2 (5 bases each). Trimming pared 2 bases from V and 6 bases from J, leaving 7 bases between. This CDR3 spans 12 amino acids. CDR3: CASSLSGQTQYF. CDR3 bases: TGTGCCAGCAGTTTATCGGGGCAGACCCAGTACTTC.

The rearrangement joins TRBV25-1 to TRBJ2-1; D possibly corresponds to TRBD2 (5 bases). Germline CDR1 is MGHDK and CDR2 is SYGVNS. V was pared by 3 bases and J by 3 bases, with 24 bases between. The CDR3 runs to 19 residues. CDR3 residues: CASSDLLATAGENYNEQFF. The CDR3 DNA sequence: TGTGCCAGCAGTGATCTTCTCGCTACTGCGGGCGAGAACTACAATGAGCAGTTCTTC. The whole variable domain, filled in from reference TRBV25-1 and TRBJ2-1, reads EADIYQTPRYLVIGTGKKITLECSQTMGHDKMYWYQQDPGMELHLIHYSYGVNSTEKGDLSSESTVSRIRTEHFPLTLESARPSHTSQYLCASSDLLATAGENYNEQFFGPGTRLTVL.

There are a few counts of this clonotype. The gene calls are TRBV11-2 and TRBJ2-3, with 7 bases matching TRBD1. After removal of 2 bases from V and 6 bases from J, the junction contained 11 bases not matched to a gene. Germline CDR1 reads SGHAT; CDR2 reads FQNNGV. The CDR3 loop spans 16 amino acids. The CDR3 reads CASSLLGGGPHDTQYF. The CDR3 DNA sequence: TGTGCCAGCAGCTTACTAGGGGGCGGCCCACATGATACGCAGTATTTT.

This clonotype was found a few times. CDR3 DNA sequence: TGCAGTGCTAGTAGATACACAGATACGCAGTATTTT. Translated: CSASRYTDTQYF. The chain carries TRBV20-1 and TRBJ2-3, with no clear D. This CDR3 contains 12 residues. The germline V gene encodes CDR1 DFQATT and CDR2 SNEGSKA (reference sequence). Between the trimmed V and J ends, which lost 3 bases and 2 bases, there was a span of 6 bases.

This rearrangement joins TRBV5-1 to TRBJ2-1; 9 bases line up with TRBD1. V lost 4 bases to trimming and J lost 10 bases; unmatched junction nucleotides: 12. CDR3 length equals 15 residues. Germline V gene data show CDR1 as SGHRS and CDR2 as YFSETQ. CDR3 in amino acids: CASSIRTGALGEQFF. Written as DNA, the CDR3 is TGCGCCAGCAGCATCCGGACAGGGGCCCTGGGGGAGCAGTTCTTC.

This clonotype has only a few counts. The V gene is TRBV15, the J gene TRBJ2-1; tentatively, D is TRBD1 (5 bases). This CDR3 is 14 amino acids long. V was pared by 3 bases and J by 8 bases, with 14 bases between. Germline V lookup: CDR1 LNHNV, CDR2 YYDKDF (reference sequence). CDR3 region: CATSSPRVRDEQFF. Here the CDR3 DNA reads TGTGCCACCAGCAGTCCCAGGGTTCGGGATGAGCAGTTCTTC.

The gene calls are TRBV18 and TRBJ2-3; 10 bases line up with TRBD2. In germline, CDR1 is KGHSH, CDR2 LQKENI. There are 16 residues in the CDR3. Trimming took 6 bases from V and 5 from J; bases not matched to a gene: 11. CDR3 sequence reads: CASSQIQTSGLDTQYF. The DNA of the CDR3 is TGTGCCAGCTCGCAAATCCAGACTAGCGGGTTAGATACGCAGTATTTT.

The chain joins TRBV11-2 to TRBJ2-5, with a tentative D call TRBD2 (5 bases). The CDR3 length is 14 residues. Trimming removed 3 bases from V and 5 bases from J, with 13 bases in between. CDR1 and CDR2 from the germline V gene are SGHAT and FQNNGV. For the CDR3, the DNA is TGTGCCAGCAGCTTCGCTAGACCGGGGGAGACCCAGTACTTC. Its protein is CASSFARPGETQYF.

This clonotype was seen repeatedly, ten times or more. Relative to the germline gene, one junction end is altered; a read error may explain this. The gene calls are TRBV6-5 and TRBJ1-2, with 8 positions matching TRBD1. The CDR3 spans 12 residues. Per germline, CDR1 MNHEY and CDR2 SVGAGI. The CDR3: CASRQGSYGYTF. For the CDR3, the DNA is TGCGCCAGCCGACAGGGGTCCTATGGCTACACCTTC.

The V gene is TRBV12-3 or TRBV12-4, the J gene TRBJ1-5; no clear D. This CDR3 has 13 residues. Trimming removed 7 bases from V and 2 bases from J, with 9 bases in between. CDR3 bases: TGTGCCAGCACCGACCGTGGCAATCAGCCCCAGCATTTT. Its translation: CASTDRGNQPQHF.

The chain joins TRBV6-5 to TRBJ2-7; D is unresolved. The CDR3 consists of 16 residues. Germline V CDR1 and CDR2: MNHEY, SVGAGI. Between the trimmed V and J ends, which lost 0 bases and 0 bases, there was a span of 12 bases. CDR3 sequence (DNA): TGTGCCAGCAGTTACTCGGGCCGACGGAACTCCTACGAGCAGTACTTC. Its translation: CASSYSGRRNSYEQYF.

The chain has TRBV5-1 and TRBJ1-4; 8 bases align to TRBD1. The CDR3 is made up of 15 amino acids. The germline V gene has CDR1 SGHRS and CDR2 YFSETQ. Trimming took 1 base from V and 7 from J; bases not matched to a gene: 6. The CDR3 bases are TGCGCCAGCAGCTTGTACAGGGGGATGGGTGAAAAACTGTTTTTT. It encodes CASSLYRGMGEKLFF.

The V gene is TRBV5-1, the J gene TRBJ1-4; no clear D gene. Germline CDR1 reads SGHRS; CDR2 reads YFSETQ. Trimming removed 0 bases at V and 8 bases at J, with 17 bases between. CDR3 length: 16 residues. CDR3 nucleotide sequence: TGCGCCAGCAGCTTGGCCGGTTCGGGAGTAGTGGAAAAACTGTTTTTT. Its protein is CASSLAGSGVVEKLFF.

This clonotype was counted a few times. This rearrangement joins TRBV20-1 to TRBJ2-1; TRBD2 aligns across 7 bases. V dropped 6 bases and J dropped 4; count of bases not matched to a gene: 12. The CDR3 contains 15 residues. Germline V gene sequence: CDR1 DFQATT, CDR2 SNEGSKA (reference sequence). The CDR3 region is CSAAIGLERYNEQFF. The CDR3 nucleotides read TGCAGTGCCGCCATCGGACTAGAGCGATACAATGAGCAGTTCTTC.

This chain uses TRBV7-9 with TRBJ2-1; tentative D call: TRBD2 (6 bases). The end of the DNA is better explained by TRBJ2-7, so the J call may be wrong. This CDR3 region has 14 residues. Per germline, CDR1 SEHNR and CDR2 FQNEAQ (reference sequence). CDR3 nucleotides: TGTGCCAGCAGCAGTCCACTAGCCTACAATGAGCAGTACTTC. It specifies CASSSPLAYNEQYF.

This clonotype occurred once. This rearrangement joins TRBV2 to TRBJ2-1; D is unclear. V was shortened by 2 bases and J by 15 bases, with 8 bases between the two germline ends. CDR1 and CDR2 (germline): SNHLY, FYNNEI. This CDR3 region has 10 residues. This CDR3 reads CASSECLLFF. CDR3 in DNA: TGTGCCAGCAGTGAATGCCTCTTGTTCTTC.

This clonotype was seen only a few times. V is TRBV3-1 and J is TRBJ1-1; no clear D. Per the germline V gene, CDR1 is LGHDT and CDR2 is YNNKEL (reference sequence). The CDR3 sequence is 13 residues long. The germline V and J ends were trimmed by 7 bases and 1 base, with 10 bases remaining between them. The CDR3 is CASMGDQNTEAFF. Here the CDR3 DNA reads TGTGCCAGCATGGGAGATCAGAACACTGAAGCTTTCTTT.

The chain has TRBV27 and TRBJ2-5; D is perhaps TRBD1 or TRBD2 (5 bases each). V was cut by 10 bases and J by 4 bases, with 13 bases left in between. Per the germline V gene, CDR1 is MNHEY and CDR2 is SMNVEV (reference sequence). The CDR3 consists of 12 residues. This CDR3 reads CANSGRVETQYF. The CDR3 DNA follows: TGTGCCAACTCGGGACGGGTAGAGACCCAGTACTTC.

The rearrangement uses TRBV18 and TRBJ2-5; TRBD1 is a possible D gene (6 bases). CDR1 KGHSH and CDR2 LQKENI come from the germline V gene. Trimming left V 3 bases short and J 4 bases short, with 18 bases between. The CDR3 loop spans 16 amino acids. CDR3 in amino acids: CASSPMPNRDGETQYF. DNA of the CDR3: TGTGCCAGCTCACCTATGCCCAACAGGGATGGAGAGACCCAGTACTTC.

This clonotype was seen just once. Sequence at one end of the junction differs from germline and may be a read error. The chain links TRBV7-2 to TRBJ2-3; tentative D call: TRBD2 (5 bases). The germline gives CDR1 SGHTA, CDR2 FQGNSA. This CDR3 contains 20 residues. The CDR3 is CASRLPRITGSTPPTDTQYF. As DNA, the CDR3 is TGTGCCAGCCGCTTACCTCGTATAACGGGATCGACTCCCCCCACAGATACGCAGTATTTT.

The CDR3 reads CASSLSWTSRFYEQYF. DNA for the CDR3: TGTGCCAGCAGTTTATCTTGGACTAGCAGGTTCTACGAGCAGTACTTC. The J gene is TRBJ2-7, the V gene TRBV27; 8 bases align to TRBD2. Germline V gene sequence: CDR1 MNHEY, CDR2 SMNVEV (reference sequence). This CDR3 is 16 amino acids long. V lost 0 bases, J lost 3 bases, and 7 bases stayed unmatched.

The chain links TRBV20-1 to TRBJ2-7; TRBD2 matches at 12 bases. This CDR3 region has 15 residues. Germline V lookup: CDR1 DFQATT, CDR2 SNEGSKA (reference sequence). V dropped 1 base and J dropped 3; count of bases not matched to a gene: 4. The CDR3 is CSARGTSGINYEQYF. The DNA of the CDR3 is TGCAGTGCTAGAGGGACTAGCGGGATAAACTACGAGCAGTACTTC.

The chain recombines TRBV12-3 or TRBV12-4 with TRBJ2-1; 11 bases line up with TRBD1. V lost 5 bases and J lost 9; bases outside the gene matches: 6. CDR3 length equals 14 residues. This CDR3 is CASSVRTGGGEQFF. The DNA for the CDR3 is TGTGCCAGCAGTGTCCGGACAGGGGGCGGTGAGCAGTTCTTC.

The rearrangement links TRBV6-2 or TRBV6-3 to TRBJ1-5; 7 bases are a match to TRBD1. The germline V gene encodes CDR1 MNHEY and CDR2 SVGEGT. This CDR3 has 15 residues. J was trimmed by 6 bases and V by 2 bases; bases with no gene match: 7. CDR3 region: CASSYPGQHSQPQHF. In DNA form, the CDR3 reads TGTGCCAGCAGTTACCCGGGACAGCACAGTCAGCCCCAGCATTTT.

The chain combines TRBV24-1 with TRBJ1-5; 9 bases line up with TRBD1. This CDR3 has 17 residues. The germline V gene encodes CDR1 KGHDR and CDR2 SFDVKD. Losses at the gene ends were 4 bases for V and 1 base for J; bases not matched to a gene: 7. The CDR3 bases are TGTGCCACCAGTGAAGACAGGGGGTCACTAAGCAATCAGCCCCAGCATTTT. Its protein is CATSEDRGSLSNQPQHF.

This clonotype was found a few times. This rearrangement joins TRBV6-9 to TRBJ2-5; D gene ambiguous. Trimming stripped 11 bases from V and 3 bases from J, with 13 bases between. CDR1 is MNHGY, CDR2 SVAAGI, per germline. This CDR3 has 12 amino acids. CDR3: CARQDNEETQYF. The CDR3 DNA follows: TGTGCCCGCCAGGATAACGAAGAGACCCAGTACTTC.

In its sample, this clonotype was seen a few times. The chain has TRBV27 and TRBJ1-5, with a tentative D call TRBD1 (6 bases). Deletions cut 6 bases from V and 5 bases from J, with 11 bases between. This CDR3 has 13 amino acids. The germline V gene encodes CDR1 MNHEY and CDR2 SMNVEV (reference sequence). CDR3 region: CASRKDRDQPQHF. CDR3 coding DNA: TGTGCCAGCAGGAAGGACAGAGATCAGCCCCAGCATTTT.